This T cell receptor beta chain is from a study of CD8+CD57+ T cells in acquired aplastic anemia. In the study overall: Among healthy donors, CD4+ cells averaged about 9.9 million reads.

Genomic DNA, the template, was used for profiling of the TCR beta VDJ and CDR3. TCRdb used MiXCR to reprocess the reads, holding one entry per CDR3 protein. The profile covers some 140,000 distinct CDR3 sequences, with 41% appearing a single time and 8.4% taken by the ten largest. Losses at the gene ends were 5 bases for V and 7 bases for J; bases not matched to a gene: 9. Germline lookup yields CDR1 SQVTM and CDR2 ANQGSEA. This CDR3 contains 13 residues. Sequenced: sorted CD4+, CD8+, or CD8+CD57+ T cells (not recorded which) from PBMCs. The clonotype comes from a human donor in good health, serving as a control. The V and J genes are TRBV29-1 and TRBJ1-2; 8 bases agree with TRBD1. CDR3: CSVKTTGESGYTF. The CDR3 bases are TGCAGCGTTAAGACGACAGGGGAGTCTGGCTACACCTTC.